This TCR beta chain was sequenced for a study of T cell responses to AZD1222 COVID-19 vaccine. Notes on the study in general: Along spike, vaccine-associated CD4 TCRs were found throughout, with dominance at 160-218 and 743-854. Donors in the cohort were predominantly white British and more often female, and clonal diversity was possibly underestimated. In all cases, repertoires were sampled only after the peak T cell response.

TCRdb keeps only in-frame clones here, not all; method: immunoSEQ multiplex PCR. The data show approximately 52,000 clones, about nine tenths seen once. Regarding this clone: Its target is not known.

V shed 6 bases and J shed 3 bases, with 17 bases lying between them. This CDR3 has 15 amino acids. CDR1 and CDR2 from the germline V gene are WSHSY and SAAADI. Second doses at about 4 or about 12 weeks were pooled. The chain links TRBV10-2 to TRBJ1-2; D might be TRBD1 (6 bases). The specimen was peripheral blood, collected 28 days after the second AZD1222 dose. The sequence came from an adult who received the AZD1222 COVID-19 vaccine. The CDR3 is CASRGGGQTYYGYTF. In DNA, the CDR3 is TGCGCCAGCAGAGGTGGCGGACAGACATACTATGGCTACACCTTC.